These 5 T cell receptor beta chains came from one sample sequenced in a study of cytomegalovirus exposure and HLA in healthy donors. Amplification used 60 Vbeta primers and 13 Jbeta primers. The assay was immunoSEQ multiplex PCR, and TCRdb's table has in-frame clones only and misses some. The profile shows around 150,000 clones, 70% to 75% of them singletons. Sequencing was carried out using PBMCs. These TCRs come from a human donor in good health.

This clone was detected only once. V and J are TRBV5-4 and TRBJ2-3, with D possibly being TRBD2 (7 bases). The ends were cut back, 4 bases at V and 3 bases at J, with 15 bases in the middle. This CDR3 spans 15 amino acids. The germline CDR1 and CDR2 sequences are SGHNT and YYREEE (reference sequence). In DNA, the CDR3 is TGTGCCAGCAGCCAAAAAGGGGGGGTTACAGATACGCAGTATTTT. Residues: CASSQKGGVTDTQYF.

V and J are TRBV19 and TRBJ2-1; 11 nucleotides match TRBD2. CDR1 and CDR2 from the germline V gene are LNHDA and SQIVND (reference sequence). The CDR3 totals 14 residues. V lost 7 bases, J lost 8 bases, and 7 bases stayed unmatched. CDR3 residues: CASNPGLAAHEQFF. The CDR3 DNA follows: TGTGCCAGTAATCCGGGACTAGCGGCCCATGAGCAGTTCTTC. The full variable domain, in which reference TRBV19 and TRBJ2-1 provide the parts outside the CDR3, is DGGITQSPKYLFRKEGQNVTLSCEQNLNHDAMYWYRQDPGQGLRLIYYSQIVNDFQKGDIAEGYSVSREKKESFPLTVTSAQKNPTAFYLCASNPGLAAHEQFFGPGTRLTVL.

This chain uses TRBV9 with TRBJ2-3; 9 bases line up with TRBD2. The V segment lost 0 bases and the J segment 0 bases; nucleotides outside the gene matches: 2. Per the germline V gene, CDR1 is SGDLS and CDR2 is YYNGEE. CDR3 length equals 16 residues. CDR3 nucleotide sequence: TGTGCCAGCAGCGTAGATGCGGGGGGGAGCACAGATACGCAGTATTTT. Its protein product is CASSVDAGGSTDTQYF.

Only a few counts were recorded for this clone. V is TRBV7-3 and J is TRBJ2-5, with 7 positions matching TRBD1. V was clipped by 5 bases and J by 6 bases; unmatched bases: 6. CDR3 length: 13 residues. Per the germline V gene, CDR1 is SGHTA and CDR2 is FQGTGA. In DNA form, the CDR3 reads TGTGCCAGCAGCCCCAGAGGGGGCAAGACCCAGTACTTC. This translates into CASSPRGGKTQYF.

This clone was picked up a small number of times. The CDR3: CASRAPTLGMGNQPQHF. CDR3 sequence (DNA): TGTGCCAGCAGGGCCCCCACCCTGGGCATGGGCAATCAGCCCCAGCATTTT. This rearrangement joins TRBV6-4 to TRBJ1-5; D gene uncertain. CDR3 length: 17 residues. CDR1 is MRHNA, CDR2 SNTAGT, per germline. V lost 6 bases and J lost 2, with 20 bases in between.